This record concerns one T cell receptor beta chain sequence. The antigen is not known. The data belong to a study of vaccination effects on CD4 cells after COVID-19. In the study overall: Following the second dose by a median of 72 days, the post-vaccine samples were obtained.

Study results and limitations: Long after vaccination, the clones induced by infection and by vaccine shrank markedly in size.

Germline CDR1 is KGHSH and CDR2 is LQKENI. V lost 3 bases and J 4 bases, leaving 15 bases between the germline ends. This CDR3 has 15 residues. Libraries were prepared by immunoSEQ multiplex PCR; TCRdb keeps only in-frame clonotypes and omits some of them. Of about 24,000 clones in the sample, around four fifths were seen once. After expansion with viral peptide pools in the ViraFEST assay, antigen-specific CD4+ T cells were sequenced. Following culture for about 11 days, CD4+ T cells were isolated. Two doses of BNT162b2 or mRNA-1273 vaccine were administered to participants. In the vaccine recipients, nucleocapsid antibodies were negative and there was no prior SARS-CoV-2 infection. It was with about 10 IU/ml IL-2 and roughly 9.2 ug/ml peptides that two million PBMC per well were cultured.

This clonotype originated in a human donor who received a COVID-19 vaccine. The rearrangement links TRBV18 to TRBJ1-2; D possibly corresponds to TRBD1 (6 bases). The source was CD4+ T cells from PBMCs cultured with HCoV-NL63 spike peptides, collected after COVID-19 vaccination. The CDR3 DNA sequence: TGTGCCAGCTCACCCTACACAGGGAAAGGCTATGGCTACACCTTC. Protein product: CASSPYTGKGYGYTF.